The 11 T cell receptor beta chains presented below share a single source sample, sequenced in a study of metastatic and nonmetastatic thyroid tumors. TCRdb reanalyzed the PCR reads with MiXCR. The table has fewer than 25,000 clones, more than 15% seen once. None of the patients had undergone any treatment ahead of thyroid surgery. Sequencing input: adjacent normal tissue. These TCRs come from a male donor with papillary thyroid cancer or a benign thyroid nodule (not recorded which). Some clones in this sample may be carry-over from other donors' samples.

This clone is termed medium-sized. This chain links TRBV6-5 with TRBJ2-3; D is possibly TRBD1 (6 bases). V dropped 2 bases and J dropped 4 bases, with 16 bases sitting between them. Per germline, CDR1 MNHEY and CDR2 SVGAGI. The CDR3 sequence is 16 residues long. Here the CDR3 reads CASSYAGQPSPDTQYF. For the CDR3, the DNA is TGTGCCAGCAGTTACGCCGGACAGCCCAGTCCAGATACGCAGTATTTT.

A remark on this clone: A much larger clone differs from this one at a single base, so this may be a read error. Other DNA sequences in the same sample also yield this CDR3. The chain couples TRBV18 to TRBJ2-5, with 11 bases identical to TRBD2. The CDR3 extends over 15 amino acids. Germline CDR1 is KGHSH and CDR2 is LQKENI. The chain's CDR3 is CASSPSGRALETQYF. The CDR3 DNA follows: TGTGCCAGCTCACCTAGCGGGAGGGCCCTGGAGACACAGTACTTC. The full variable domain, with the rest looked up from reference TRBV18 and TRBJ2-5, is NAGVMQNPRHLVRRRGQEARLRCSPMKGHSHVYWYRQLPEEGLKFMVYLQKENIIDESGMPKERFSAEFPKEGPSILRIQQVVRGDSAAYFCASSPSGRALETQYFGPGTRLLVL.

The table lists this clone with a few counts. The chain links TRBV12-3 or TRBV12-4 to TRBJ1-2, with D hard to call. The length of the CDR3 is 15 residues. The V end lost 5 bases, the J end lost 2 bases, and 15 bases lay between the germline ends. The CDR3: CASSRPSTGNYGYTF. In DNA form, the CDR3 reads TGTGCCAGCAGTAGGCCTTCGACTGGGAACTATGGCTACACCTTC.

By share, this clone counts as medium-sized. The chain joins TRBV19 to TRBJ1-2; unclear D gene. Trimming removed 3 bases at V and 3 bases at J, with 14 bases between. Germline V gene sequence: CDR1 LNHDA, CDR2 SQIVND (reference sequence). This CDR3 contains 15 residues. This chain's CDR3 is CASSMWVIGDYGYTF. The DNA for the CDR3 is TGTGCCAGTAGTATGTGGGTTATTGGCGACTATGGCTACACCTTC.

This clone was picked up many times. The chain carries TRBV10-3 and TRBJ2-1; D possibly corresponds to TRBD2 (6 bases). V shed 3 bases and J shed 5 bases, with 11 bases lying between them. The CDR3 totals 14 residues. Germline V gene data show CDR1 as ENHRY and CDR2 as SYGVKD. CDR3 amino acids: CAISDGGGHNEQFF. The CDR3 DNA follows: TGTGCCATCAGTGATGGGGGAGGCCACAATGAGCAGTTCTTC.

This CDR3 reads CASSFGVTGELFF. CDR3 DNA: TGTGCCAGCAGCTTCGGAGTCACAGGGGAGCTGTTTTTT. The V call is TRBV7-6, the J call TRBJ2-2; D gene unclear. CDR3 length: 13 residues. Per the germline V gene, CDR1 is SGHVS and CDR2 is FNYEAQ. The V gene lost 3 bases and the J gene lost 8 bases, with 10 bases spanning the gap.

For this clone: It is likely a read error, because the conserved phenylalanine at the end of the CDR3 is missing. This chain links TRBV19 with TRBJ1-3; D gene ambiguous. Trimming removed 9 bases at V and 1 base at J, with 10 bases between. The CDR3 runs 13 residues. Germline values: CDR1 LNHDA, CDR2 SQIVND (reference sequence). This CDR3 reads CASGGLSGNTIYL. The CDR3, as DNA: TGTGCCAGCGGCGGCCTATCTGGAAACACCATATATTTA.

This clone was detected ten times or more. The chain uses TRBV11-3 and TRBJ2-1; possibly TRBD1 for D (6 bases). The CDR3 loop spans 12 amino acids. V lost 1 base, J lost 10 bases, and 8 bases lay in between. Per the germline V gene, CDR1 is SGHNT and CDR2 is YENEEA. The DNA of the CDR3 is TGTGCCAGCAGCTTAGGAAGGGGGGAGCAGTTCTTC. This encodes CASSLGRGEQFF.

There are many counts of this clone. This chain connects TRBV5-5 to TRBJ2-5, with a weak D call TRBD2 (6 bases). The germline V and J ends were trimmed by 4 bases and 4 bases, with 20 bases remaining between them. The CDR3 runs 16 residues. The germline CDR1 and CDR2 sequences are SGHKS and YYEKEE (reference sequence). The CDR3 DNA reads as TGTGCCAGCAGCCGAGCTAGCGCGTTGTTTCGAGAGACCCAGTACTTC. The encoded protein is CASSRASALFRETQYF.

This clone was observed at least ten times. The CDR3 bases are TGTGCCAGCAGCCCCGGGACGAATGAAGCTTTCTTT. Encoded protein: CASSPGTNEAFF. J is TRBJ1-1 and V is TRBV5-6, with D perhaps matching TRBD1 (5 bases). This CDR3 spans 12 amino acids. The germline gives CDR1 SGHDT, CDR2 YYEEEE. V dropped 4 bases and J dropped 7 bases, with 11 bases sitting between them.

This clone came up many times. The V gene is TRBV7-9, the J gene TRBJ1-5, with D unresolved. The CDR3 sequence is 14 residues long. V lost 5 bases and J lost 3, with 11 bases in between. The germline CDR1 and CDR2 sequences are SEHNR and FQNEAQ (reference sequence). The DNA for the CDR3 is TGTGCCAGCAGCGACCGCGGGGACAATCAGCCCCAGCATTTT. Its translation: CASSDRGDNQPQHF.